This T cell receptor beta chain was recovered during a study of blood T cell repertoires in COVID-19. At the level of the study: Whether acute or convalescent, the COVID-19 samples came from the United States, Italy and Spain.

Germline CDR1 SGHVS, CDR2 FQNEAQ. The CDR3 has 17 residues. Germline trimming cut 1 base from V and 8 bases from J; bases unmatched to any gene: 14. The data were produced by immunoSEQ multiplex PCR, yet TCRdb's version contains in-frame clones alone and is incomplete. The sample holds some 45,000 clones; roughly four fifths are singletons and the top ten take around 15%. Input material: peripheral blood. The chain employs TRBV7-8 and TRBJ1-2; TRBD1 aligns across 9 bases. This sequence was found in a human donor in a cohort sampled during active COVID-19. The CDR3 DNA reads TGTGCCAGCAGCTTAGAAGGTGCGGGACAGGGCCAAGGGGGCTACACCTTC. It is translated as CASSLEGAGQGQGGYTF.